The present TCR beta chain was sequenced within a study of T cell repertoires in cytomegalovirus infection. Study details: Both CMV infection and a matching HLA type were indicated by public TCR beta signatures.

This clonotype was seen ten or more times. Its antigen is not identified. This CDR3 has 14 residues. CDR1 is LNHDA, CDR2 SQIVND, per germline (reference sequence). V shed 3 bases and J 11 bases; nucleotides not matched to a gene: 10. TCRdb reprocessed the reads via MiXCR and lists one record per CDR3 protein. The sample holds 450,000 to 600,000 distinct CDR3 sequences, about 11% seen once. Notes on the study in general: In two of eight donors, the top clonotype was HLA-C-restricted CMV-specific.

The TCR originated in a human donor in good health (CMV status not recorded). Some clones in this sample may be carry-over from other donors' samples. This chain connects TRBV19 to TRBJ1-5; TRBD1 matches at 7 bases. The sample consisted of PBMCs. CDR3 residues: CASSIGQASGAQHF. CDR3 coding DNA: TGTGCCAGTAGTATCGGACAGGCTTCGGGAGCCCAGCATTTT.